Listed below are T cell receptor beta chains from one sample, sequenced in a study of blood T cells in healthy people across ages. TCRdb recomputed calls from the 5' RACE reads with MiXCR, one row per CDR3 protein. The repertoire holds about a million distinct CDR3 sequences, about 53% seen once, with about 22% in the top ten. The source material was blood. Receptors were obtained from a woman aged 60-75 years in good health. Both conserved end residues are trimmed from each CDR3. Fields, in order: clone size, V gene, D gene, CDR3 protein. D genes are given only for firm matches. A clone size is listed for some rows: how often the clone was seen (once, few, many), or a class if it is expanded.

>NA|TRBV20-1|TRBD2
SARGLAGTIPYEQY
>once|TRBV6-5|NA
ASSSPVDPQRGYIQY
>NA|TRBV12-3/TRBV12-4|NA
ASSFEAFDLSTDTQY
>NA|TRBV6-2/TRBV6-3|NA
ASSYADSGGYGYT
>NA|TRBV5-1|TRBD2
ASSLGGLAGGEQY
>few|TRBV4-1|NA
ASSQVGTFTDTQY
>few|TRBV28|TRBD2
ASSSPGLANYEQY
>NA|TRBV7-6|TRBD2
ASSPAGGSTDTQY
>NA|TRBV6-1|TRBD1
ASSSERTGRHGYT
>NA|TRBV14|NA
ASSPLSWGEQF
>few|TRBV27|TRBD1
ASSYFRTGPYEQY
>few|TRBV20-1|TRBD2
SANRLAGDGTDTQY
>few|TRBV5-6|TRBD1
ASGQGATGELF
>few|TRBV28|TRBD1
ASSLWTGFPYEQY
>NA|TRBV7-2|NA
ASSLDTGFYGYT
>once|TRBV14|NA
ASSQGISAYEQY
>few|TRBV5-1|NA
ASGAGSLYEQY
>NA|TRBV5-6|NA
ASKDSSSYNEQF
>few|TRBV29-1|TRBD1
SVYGQALRVQETQY
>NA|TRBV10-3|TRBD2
AIRGLAGVGGQETQY
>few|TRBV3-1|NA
ASSQDHGSRVLECIQY
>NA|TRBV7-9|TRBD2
ASSLVRAGGADTQY
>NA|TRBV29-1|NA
SVDPNTGIAF
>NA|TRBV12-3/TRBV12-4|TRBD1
ASSLRQGFTGELF
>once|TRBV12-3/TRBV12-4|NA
ASSLRWTIGDQPQH
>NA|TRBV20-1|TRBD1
SARDRFEQY
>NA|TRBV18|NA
ASSPGREGNTQY
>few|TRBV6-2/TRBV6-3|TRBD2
ASRTTGTSEASYEQY
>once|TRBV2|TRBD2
ASSPLAGLSTDTQY
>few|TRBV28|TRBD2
ASRVSGSSYEQY
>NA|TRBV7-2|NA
ASSRQYSNQPQH
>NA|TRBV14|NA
ASSPRAQGSYEQY
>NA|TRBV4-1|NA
ASSQGRSLGAEQY
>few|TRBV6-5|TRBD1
ASSSGRGIYGYT
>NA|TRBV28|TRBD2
AGSLGLDLQETQY
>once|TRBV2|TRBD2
ASSAGLAGGKGGEQF
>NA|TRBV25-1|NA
ASSARRRLNEQF
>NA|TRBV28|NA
ASTSYTGWTSNEQF
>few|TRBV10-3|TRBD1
AILAGQGNYEQY
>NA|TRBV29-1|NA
SVAPRAGELF
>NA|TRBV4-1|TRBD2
ASSQDMLGLAGAYEQY
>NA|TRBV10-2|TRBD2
ASKTAGGNDEQF
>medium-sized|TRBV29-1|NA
SVRGDSYEQY
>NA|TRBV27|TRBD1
ASTSIGTGGSNT
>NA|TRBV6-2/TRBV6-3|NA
ASSSPSQGTYEQY
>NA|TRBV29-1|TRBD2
SVAVAGESNEQF
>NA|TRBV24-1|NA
ATSDPSTASYEQY
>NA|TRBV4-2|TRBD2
ASGGTSGNNEQF
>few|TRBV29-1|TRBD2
SVDGVGGSSYNEQF
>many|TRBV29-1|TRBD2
SVGLAGPYEQY